What follows describes a single TCR beta chain. No antigen is known for it. This sample was taken from a study of a mutant IDH1 vaccine in newly diagnosed glioma. Whole-study context: Treatment recipients were approximately 62% male and around 38% female, and their mean age was approximately 43 years.

Time point described: baseline, week 1 (first vaccination visit). Treatment denoted: pre-vaccination baseline after standard-of-care therapy. New WHO grade 3 or 4 IDH1-mutant, ATRX-lost astrocytomas were present in all donors. V was clipped by 3 bases and J by 3 bases; unmatched bases: 13. The CDR3 runs 17 residues. Germline V gives CDR1 LNHDA, CDR2 SQIVND (reference sequence). Study-wide findings and caveats: Seemingly, pseudoprogression had no relation to changes in the top peripheral T cell clonotypes.

The protocol was immunoSEQ multiplex PCR, while the TCRdb copy is restricted to in-frame clones and leaves out a portion. The sample contains roughly 38,000 clones, roughly 78% of which appear only once. The source was PBMCs, collected from a glioma patient treated with radiotherapy, temozolomide or both. The V and J genes are TRBV19 and TRBJ1-1, with 7 bases matching TRBD1. This clonotype was sampled from a man aged 40-49 years with glioma. Some clones in this sample may be carry-over from other donors' samples. As DNA, the CDR3 is TGTGCCAGTAGTATTCGGACAGGTGGGTTATGGTACACTGAAGCTTTCTTT. Amino acid sequence: CASSIRTGGLWYTEAFF.